The 26 T cell receptor beta chains below come from one sample, sequenced in a study of CD8 T cells in ankylosing spondylitis. TCRdb re-analysed the 5' RACE reads in MiXCR, keeping a single row per CDR3 protein. The table lists tens of thousands of distinct CDR3 sequences, roughly 30% of them singletons. Sequenced: blood, either unsorted or a sorted T cell fraction (not recorded which). These receptors were taken from a male donor with ankylosing spondylitis or in good health (not recorded which).

This chain's CDR3 is CASRPTSGRSSYEQYF. In DNA form, the CDR3 reads TGTGCCAGCAGGCCCACTAGCGGGAGATCCTCCTACGAGCAGTACTTC. The rearrangement links TRBV7-6 to TRBJ2-7; 11 positions agree with TRBD2. CDR1 SGHVS and CDR2 FNYEAQ come from the germline V gene. V lost 6 bases to trimming and J lost 0 bases; unmatched junction nucleotides: 7. The length of the CDR3 is 16 residues.

This clonotype was detected ten times or more. J is TRBJ2-4 and V is TRBV20-1; 8 positions agree with TRBD1. The CDR3 covers 15 residues. The junction had 9 bases not matched to a gene; V was cut back by 0 bases and J by 8 bases. Germline-derived CDR1 and CDR2 are DFQATT and SNEGSKA (reference sequence). CDR3 region: CSARDGQGGRDIQYF. In nucleotides, the CDR3 is TGCAGTGCTAGAGATGGACAGGGCGGGCGGGACATTCAGTACTTC.

V is TRBV6-1 and J is TRBJ2-1; the D gene could be TRBD1 or TRBD2 (6 bases each). Trimming removed 7 bases from V and 2 bases from J, with 15 bases in between. CDR1 is MNHNS, CDR2 SASEGT, per germline. CDR3 length: 15 residues. In DNA form, the CDR3 reads TGTGCCAGCACCGAAGGGGGGTCCCCCTACAATGAGCAGTTCTTC. Translating gives CASTEGGSPYNEQFF.

V usage is TRBV27 and J usage is TRBJ2-5; no clear D. The germline V gene encodes CDR1 MNHEY and CDR2 SMNVEV (reference sequence). The CDR3 contains 14 residues. V was trimmed by 1 base and J by 5 bases, leaving 11 bases between them. CDR3 coding DNA: TGTGCCAGCAGTTTATTAGGCGACGGGGAGACCCAGTACTTC. Encoded protein: CASSLLGDGETQYF.

V usage is TRBV7-6 and J usage is TRBJ2-1; D perhaps matches TRBD2 (5 bases). This CDR3 is built from 17 residues. Trimming left V 5 bases short and J 3 bases short, with 20 bases between. Germline V gene data show CDR1 as SGHVS and CDR2 as FNYEAQ. CDR3 protein: CASSPQRHSDSYNEQFF. DNA for the CDR3: TGTGCCAGCAGCCCCCAGCGGCACTCTGATAGCTACAATGAGCAGTTCTTC.

A word on this clonotype: The germline gene is not matched at one end of the junction; a read error may be the cause. The chain links TRBV5-1 to TRBJ1-1, with D uncertain. In germline, CDR1 is SGHRS, CDR2 YFSETQ. This CDR3 region has 14 residues. For the CDR3, the DNA is TGCGCCAGCACCTTGGCGGCGGAGAACACTGAAGCTTTCTTT. This codes for CASTLAAENTEAFF.

V gene TRBV7-8 combines with J gene TRBJ1-2; D not resolved. Germline values: CDR1 SGHVS, CDR2 FQNEAQ. This CDR3 has 13 residues. The V end lost 2 bases, the J end lost 6 bases, and 10 bases lay between the germline ends. Here the CDR3 DNA reads TGTGCCAGCAGCTTATCCGCGTTCGATGGCTACACCTTC. Its translation is CASSLSAFDGYTF.

A few counts support this clonotype. V gene TRBV7-2 combines with J gene TRBJ2-1; maybe TRBD2 (6 bases). V lost 3 bases, J lost 6 bases, and 15 bases lay in between. CDR1 is SGHTA, CDR2 FQGNSA, per germline. The CDR3 has 15 amino acids. In nucleotides, the CDR3 is TGTGCCAGCAGCTTCGGACTAAGCGGAACCAATGAGCAGTTCTTC. This gives the protein CASSFGLSGTNEQFF.

This chain uses TRBV5-1 with TRBJ2-2; D is possibly TRBD2 (5 bases). This CDR3 has 15 residues. Trimming left V 0 bases short and J 1 base short, with 7 bases between. Germline V gives CDR1 SGHRS, CDR2 YFSETQ. This CDR3 is CASSLGGLNTGELFF. The DNA of the CDR3 is TGCGCCAGCAGCTTGGGAGGACTGAACACCGGGGAGCTGTTTTTT.

In regard to this clonotype: A read error may be the cause here, since a much bigger clone is one base away. The chain recombines TRBV28 with TRBJ1-1, with D perhaps TRBD1 (5 bases). CDR3 size: 14 residues. V lost 4 bases to trimming and J lost 12 bases, with 21 bases between them. Germline CDR1 MDHEN, CDR2 SYDVKM. The CDR3 protein is CASSSIPGTKVTFF. The CDR3 region has the DNA TGTGCCAGCAGTTCCATCCCGGGGACGAAAGTGACTTTCTTT. Full variable domain (missing parts from reference TRBV28 and TRBJ1-1): DVKVTQSSRYLVKRTGEKVFLECVQDMDHENMFWYRQDPGLGLRLIYFSYDVKMKEKGDIPEGYSVSREKKERFSLILESASTNQTSMYLCASSSIPGTKVTFFGQGTRLTVV.

Only a few counts were recorded for this clonotype. The CDR3 coding sequence is TGCAGTGCCCCCAAGGACGGCCGGATTGAGACCCAGTACTTC. Translated: CSAPKDGRIETQYF. The chain uses TRBV20-1 and TRBJ2-5; D not certain. CDR1 and CDR2 from the germline V gene are DFQATT and SNEGSKA (reference sequence). V gave up 6 bases and J gave up 5 bases, with 19 bases separating them. The CDR3 totals 14 residues.

The chain has TRBV9 and TRBJ2-1; TRBD1 matches at 7 bases. CDR1 is SGDLS and CDR2 is YYNGEE in the germline V gene. Trimming took 0 bases from V and 5 from J; bases not matched to a gene: 8. The CDR3 has 16 residues. CDR3 sequence reads: CASSVGGSGQNNEQFF. CDR3 nucleotide sequence: TGTGCCAGCAGCGTAGGAGGTTCGGGACAGAACAATGAGCAGTTCTTC.

This clonotype appeared a few times. The V gene is TRBV7-2, the J gene TRBJ1-5; D possibly corresponds to TRBD1 (6 bases). This CDR3 is built from 16 residues. V dropped 5 bases and J dropped 6 bases, with 20 bases sitting between them. The germline CDR1 and CDR2 sequences are SGHTA and FQGNSA. The CDR3 DNA reads TGTGCCAGCAGCGGACAGATGGGGCAGGTTATTCAGCCCCAGCATTTT. Translated, it gives CASSGQMGQVIQPQHF.

The gene calls are TRBV29-1 and TRBJ2-5; possibly TRBD1 for D (6 bases). The CDR3 is 13 amino acids. Germline loops: CDR1 SQVTM, CDR2 ANQGSEA. The V and J ends lost 7 bases and 2 bases respectively, with 14 bases between them. CDR3 loop: CSGTTGGQETQYF. DNA of the CDR3: TGCAGCGGAACGACAGGAGGTCAAGAGACCCAGTACTTC.

This clonotype was seen only a few times. The CDR3 region is CASGRTEQETQYF. CDR3 nucleotide sequence: TGCGCCAGCGGAAGGACGGAACAAGAGACCCAGTACTTC. The chain carries TRBV5-1 and TRBJ2-5, with no clear D. The germline V gene has CDR1 SGHRS and CDR2 YFSETQ. The CDR3 runs 13 residues. Trimming took 7 bases from V and 2 from J, leaving 12 bases between them.

The rearrangement links TRBV12-3 or TRBV12-4 to TRBJ2-2; weak D call: TRBD1 (6 bases). This CDR3 spans 14 amino acids. V was clipped by 7 bases and J by 5 bases, with 14 bases between them. This CDR3 is CASTTGTTTGELFF. CDR3 bases: TGTGCCAGCACGACCGGGACAACGACCGGGGAGCTGTTTTTT.

The J gene is TRBJ1-3, the V gene TRBV12-3 or TRBV12-4; D may be TRBD1 (5 bases). The CDR3 spans 12 residues. Trimming left V 8 bases short and J 6 bases short, with 11 bases between. The CDR3 coding sequence is TGTGCCAGCCCCGACAGAGAAAACACCATATATTTT. This sequence encodes CASPDRENTIYF.

V gene TRBV5-1 combines with J gene TRBJ2-1; perhaps TRBD1 as D (5 bases). The CDR3 contains 14 residues. The germline gives CDR1 SGHRS, CDR2 YFSETQ. With 2 bases removed from V and 6 bases from J, the gap between germline ends came to 12 bases. The chain's CDR3 is CASSFGASFNEQFF. The DNA for the CDR3 is TGCGCCAGCAGCTTTGGGGCGAGTTTCAATGAGCAGTTCTTC. Full variable domain (remainder filled in from reference TRBV5-1 and TRBJ2-1): KAGVTQTPRYLIKTRGQQVTLSCSPISGHRSVSWYQQTPGQGLQFLFEYFSETQRNKGNFPGRFSGRQFSNSRSEMNVSTLELGDSALYLCASSFGASFNEQFFGPGTRLTVL.

This clonotype came up a few times. This chain links TRBV15 with TRBJ2-1; D might be TRBD1 (6 bases). CDR1 is LNHNV and CDR2 is YYDKDF in the germline V gene (reference sequence). The CDR3 runs to 16 residues. V dropped 3 bases and J dropped 5 bases, with 17 bases sitting between them. The CDR3 loop is CATSSSLDSSDNEQFF. CDR3 DNA: TGTGCCACCAGCAGTTCTCTGGACAGCTCAGACAATGAGCAGTTCTTC. Combining the CDR3 with reference TRBV15 and TRBJ2-1 gives the whole variable domain DAMVIQNPRYQVTQFGKPVTLSCSQTLNHNVMYWYQQKSSQAPKLLFHYYDKDFNNEADTPDNFQSRRPNTSFCFLDIRSPGLGDTAMYLCATSSSLDSSDNEQFFGPGTRLTVL.

This clonotype was detected ten times or more. The gene calls are TRBV12-3 or TRBV12-4 and TRBJ1-4; TRBD1 agrees at 9 bases. This CDR3 region has 17 residues. Germline trimming cut 2 bases from V and 2 bases from J; bases unmatched to any gene: 6. The CDR3 protein is CASSLRAGTGTNEKLFF. The DNA for the CDR3 is TGTGCCAGCAGTTTACGGGCGGGGACAGGGACTAATGAAAAACTGTTTTTT.

Note on this clonotype: Compared with germline, one end of the junction differs, possibly owing to a read error. V usage is TRBV10-3 and J usage is TRBJ2-4; 9 nucleotides line up with TRBD2. The CDR3 contains 18 residues. Germline V CDR1 and CDR2: ENHRY, SYGVKD. CDR3 sequence: CAISEGVSGSEAKNSQYF. CDR3 nucleotides: TGTGCCATCAGTGAGGGGGTTAGCGGGAGTGAAGCCAAAAACAGTCAGTACTTC.

The chain recombines TRBV5-5 with TRBJ2-7; 9 bases map to TRBD1. CDR1 SGHKS and CDR2 YYEKEE come from the germline V gene (reference sequence). The CDR3 extends over 13 amino acids. The J segment lost 7 bases and the V segment lost 2 bases, leaving 4 bases of the junction unmatched. CDR3 loop: CASSFKTGGEQYV. The DNA for the CDR3 is TGTGCCAGCAGCTTCAAGACAGGGGGTGAGCAGTACGTC.

The chain carries TRBV29-1 and TRBJ2-2; no definite D call. This CDR3 is 14 amino acids long. V was pared by 0 bases and J by 4 bases, with 9 bases between. CDR1 is SQVTM and CDR2 is ANQGSEA in the germline V gene. This CDR3 is CSVEDGRSTGELFF. CDR3 nucleotides: TGCAGCGTTGAAGACGGTCGATCCACCGGGGAGCTGTTTTTT.

This clonotype was picked up a small number of times. J is TRBJ1-1 and V is TRBV5-1; D is unclear. From germline, CDR1 is SGHRS and CDR2 YFSETQ. The V end lost 2 bases, the J end lost 2 bases, and 19 bases lay between the germline ends. CDR3 length: 17 residues. The CDR3 reads CASSLEGMGPPNTEAFF. The CDR3 nucleotides read TGCGCCAGCAGCTTAGAGGGTATGGGTCCTCCTAACACTGAAGCTTTCTTT.

The rearrangement joins TRBV18 to TRBJ2-3; D unresolved. CDR1 KGHSH and CDR2 LQKENI come from the germline V gene. Trimming took 6 bases from V and 6 from J, leaving 7 bases between them. The CDR3 is made up of 11 amino acids. The CDR3 region has the DNA TGTGCCAGCTCTACCGAGGATACGCAGTATTTT. The encoded protein is CASSTEDTQYF.

This clonotype was recorded at least ten times. The chain carries TRBV29-1 and TRBJ2-1, with TRBD2 as a possible D gene (5 bases). Trimming left V 7 bases short and J 8 bases short, with 15 bases between. This CDR3 has 12 amino acids. CDR1 is SQVTM and CDR2 is ANQGSEA in the germline V gene. The CDR3 bases are TGCAGCGGTAGCGTGGAGTTAGATGAGCAGTTCTTC. It specifies CSGSVELDEQFF.